The 32 T cell receptor beta chains in this list originate from one sample, sequenced in a study of T cell clones after liver transplantation. TCRdb keeps only in-frame clones here, not all; method: immunoSEQ multiplex PCR. The top ten hold around 0.8% of the sample, which has roughly 120,000 clones, 75% to 95% seen once. The sequences come from CD4+ T cells from blood, collected 12 months after liver transplant. These receptors were taken from a human patient who received a liver transplant. The T cells may partly be graft donor cells.

Turning to this clone: One junction end does not reproduce the germline sequence, and a read error may be involved. The chain combines TRBV7-2 with TRBJ1-3; D unclear. The germline gives CDR1 SGHTA, CDR2 FQGNSA. This CDR3 contains 15 residues. The CDR3 reads CASSLSHGSVNTIYF. The CDR3 DNA reads TGTGCCAGCAGCTTATCCCACGGATCTGTAAACACCATATATTTT.

CDR3 sequence reads: CASPRYEQYF. In DNA form, the CDR3 reads TGTGCAAGTCCCCGGTACGAGCAGTACTTC. The chain links TRBV12-2 to TRBJ2-7; the D segment call TRBD2 is taken from the table without a DNA check. TRBV12-2 is labeled a pseudogene. This CDR3 is built from 10 residues.

Written as DNA, the CDR3 is TGTGCCAGCGGTCCTAGCGGGAGGGCCGTCGAGACCCAGTACTTC. Protein: CASGPSGRAVETQYF. The V and J genes are TRBV2 and TRBJ2-5, with 12 nucleotides matching TRBD2. The J segment lost 5 bases and the V segment lost 8 bases, leaving 9 bases of the junction unmatched. The CDR3 has 15 residues. CDR1 and CDR2 (germline): SNHLY, FYNNEI.

This chain uses TRBV28 with TRBJ2-3, with 10 bases identical to TRBD1. The CDR3 spans 14 residues. Unmatched junction bases numbered 6, after V lost 8 bases and J lost 4 bases. The germline V gene has CDR1 MDHEN and CDR2 SYDVKM. This CDR3 reads CASGLTGGADTQYF. In DNA, the CDR3 is TGTGCCAGCGGGTTGACAGGGGGCGCAGATACGCAGTATTTT. Looking up the rest from reference TRBV28 and TRBJ2-3 gives the full variable domain: DVKVTQSSRYLVKRTGEKVFLECVQDMDHENMFWYRQDPGLGLRLIYFSYDVKMKEKGDIPEGYSVSREKKERFSLILESASTNQTSMYLCASGLTGGADTQYFGPGTRLTVL.

This rearrangement joins TRBV19 to TRBJ1-2; 9 bases align to TRBD1. The CDR3 consists of 16 residues. Germline CDR1 is LNHDA and CDR2 is SQIVND (reference sequence). The V segment lost 4 bases and the J segment 6 bases; nucleotides outside the gene matches: 12. CDR3 region: CASSTRQGGRSDGYTF. The CDR3, as DNA: TGTGCCAGTAGTACCCGACAGGGGGGAAGGTCCGATGGCTACACCTTC.

The rearrangement uses TRBV27 and TRBJ2-5; D call uncertain. Per germline, CDR1 MNHEY and CDR2 SMNVEV (reference sequence). The CDR3 sequence is 14 residues long. Trimming removed 2 bases at V and 4 bases at J, with 11 bases between. In DNA form, the CDR3 reads TGTGCCAGCAGTTTAAGATTTGTGGGAGAGACCCAGTACTTC. Translated, it gives CASSLRFVGETQYF.

The rearrangement joins TRBV21-1 to TRBJ1-5. TRBV21-1 is recorded as a pseudogene. The CDR3 sequence is 15 residues long. CDR3 coding DNA: TGTGCCAGCAGCAAGGTGAGCGAGTCGGATCAGCCCCAGCATTTT. Amino acid sequence: CASSKVSESDQPQHF.

This chain joins TRBV28 and TRBJ2-5, with 11 positions matching TRBD2. V was clipped by 5 bases and J by 1 base; unmatched bases: 3. Germline values: CDR1 MDHEN, CDR2 SYDVKM. This CDR3 spans 15 amino acids. The CDR3 bases are TGTGCCAGCAGTACGGGACTAGCGGCCCAAGAGACCCAGTACTTC. Its translation is CASSTGLAAQETQYF.

V is TRBV5-3 and J is TRBJ2-1; 7 bases fit TRBD2. TRBV5-3 is classed as an ORF, of uncertain function. V shed 4 bases and J 8 bases; nucleotides not matched to a gene: 9. The CDR3 spans 14 residues. The CDR3 spells CARSQREKRDEQFF. CDR3 nucleotide sequence: TGTGCCAGAAGCCAGCGGGAAAAGAGGGATGAGCAGTTCTTC.

In its sample, this clone was seen a few times. The J gene is TRBJ2-2, the V gene TRBV2; tentative D call: TRBD2 (7 bases). The V gene lost 6 bases and the J gene lost 6 bases, with 11 bases spanning the gap. The CDR3 loop spans 13 amino acids. Germline lookup yields CDR1 SNHLY and CDR2 FYNNEI. CDR3 in amino acids: CASRTGGPGELFF. Written as DNA, the CDR3 is TGTGCCAGCAGGACGGGGGGCCCCGGGGAGCTGTTTTTT.

The J gene is TRBJ2-1, the V gene TRBV5-1, with 15 bases aligning to TRBD2. V gave up 0 bases and J gave up 10 bases; unmatched junction bases: 5. The CDR3 extends over 16 amino acids. CDR1 and CDR2 from the germline V gene are SGHRS and YFSETQ. The CDR3 nucleotides read TGCGCCAGCAGCTTGGACGGGACTAGCGGGAGGAGCGAGCAGTTCTTC. Translating it yields CASSLDGTSGRSEQFF.

This chain links TRBV7-8 with TRBJ1-2; maybe TRBD1 (5 bases). The CDR3 has 14 amino acids. The V end lost 1 base, the J end lost 8 bases, and 14 bases lay between the germline ends. Germline V gene sequence: CDR1 SGHVS, CDR2 FQNEAQ. The CDR3 DNA follows: TGTGCCAGCAGCTTAGGACACTCAGGGTACGGCTACACCTTC. This encodes CASSLGHSGYGYTF.

Only one count was recorded for this clone. The CDR3 is CASSLLAGGPIQPSDTQYF. The CDR3 DNA is TGTGCCAGCTCACTCCTGGCGGGAGGGCCAATTCAGCCTTCAGATACGCAGTATTTT. The chain employs TRBV18 and TRBJ2-3, with TRBD2 matching 9 bases. This CDR3 region has 19 residues. V was clipped by 4 bases and J by 4 bases; unmatched bases: 18. Germline CDR1 reads KGHSH; CDR2 reads LQKENI. Drawing the rest from reference TRBV18 and TRBJ2-3, the complete variable domain is NAGVMQNPRHLVRRRGQEARLRCSPMKGHSHVYWYRQLPEEGLKFMVYLQKENIIDESGMPKERFSAEFPKEGPSILRIQQVVRGDSAAYFCASSLLAGGPIQPSDTQYFGPGTRLTVL.

The chain combines TRBV19 with TRBJ1-2, with TRBD1 as a possible D gene (6 bases). The V end lost 7 bases, the J end lost 4 bases, and 22 bases lay between the germline ends. The CDR3 runs to 16 residues. Per germline, CDR1 LNHDA and CDR2 SQIVND (reference sequence). The CDR3 bases are TGTGCCAGTACCCACCCGGGGGGGCCTATCGGCTATGGCTACACCTTC. Protein product: CASTHPGGPIGYGYTF.

The chain employs TRBV19 and TRBJ2-2; TRBD2 agrees at 12 bases. The ends lost 3 bases at V and 6 bases at J; junction bases unmatched: 8. Germline loops: CDR1 LNHDA, CDR2 SQIVND (reference sequence). The CDR3 runs to 17 residues. The CDR3 sequence is CASSMLAGGPKAGELFF. The CDR3 bases are TGTGCCAGTAGTATGCTAGCGGGAGGGCCAAAAGCCGGGGAGCTGTTTTTT.

This chain links TRBV19 with TRBJ2-2; D remains unclear. Trimming took off 3 bases at V and 1 base at J, with 6 bases between the two ends. The length of the CDR3 is 14 residues. Germline V lookup: CDR1 LNHDA, CDR2 SQIVND (reference sequence). CDR3 region: CASSIRGNTGELFF. The CDR3 DNA sequence: TGTGCCAGTAGTATTCGCGGGAACACCGGGGAGCTGTTTTTT.

This clone appeared once. The chain has TRBV28 and TRBJ1-2; the match to TRBD1 covers 7 bases. Germline assignment: CDR1 MDHEN and CDR2 SYDVKM. V shed 5 bases, J shed 0 bases, and the junction held 3 bases outside the gene matches. CDR3 length equals 14 residues. This chain's CDR3 is CASSRQGANYGYTF. CDR3 nucleotide sequence: TGTGCCAGCAGTCGCCAGGGGGCTAACTATGGCTACACCTTC.

This rearrangement joins TRBV27 to TRBJ2-5; weak D call: TRBD2 (7 bases). Trimming left V 4 bases short and J 2 bases short, with 17 bases between. From germline, CDR1 is MNHEY and CDR2 SMNVEV (reference sequence). This CDR3 is 16 amino acids long. The DNA for the CDR3 is TGTGCCAGCAGTTCCCTTGAGGGGGGGCGTCAAGAGACCCAGTACTTC. Translation: CASSSLEGGRQETQYF.

CDR3 loop: CASSLTPSMNEQFF. The CDR3 DNA reads as TGTGCCAGCAGCTTAACCCCTAGTATGAATGAGCAGTTCTTC. The rearrangement joins TRBV7-3 to TRBJ2-1, with D unclear. Germline CDR1 reads SGHTA; CDR2 reads FQGTGA. The V gene lost 0 bases and the J gene lost 7 bases, with 10 bases spanning the gap. The CDR3 runs to 14 residues.

This chain links TRBV10-2 with TRBJ1-2; D is ambiguous. CDR1 is WSHSY, CDR2 SAAADI, per germline. The CDR3 length is 18 residues. Trimming took off 0 bases at V and 5 bases at J, with 22 bases between the two ends. The CDR3 here is CASSESGRILGRVYGYTF. The CDR3 coding sequence is TGCGCCAGCAGTGAGTCAGGCAGGATCCTCGGTAGGGTTTATGGCTACACCTTC.

The rearrangement links TRBV19 to TRBJ2-1; D is perhaps TRBD2 (6 bases). The CDR3 length is 16 residues. Germline V CDR1 and CDR2: LNHDA, SQIVND (reference sequence). With 7 bases removed from V and 7 bases from J, the gap between germline ends came to 23 bases. CDR3 sequence (DNA): TGTGCCAGTACCCTACACCGGGGGACCTTATTGAATGAGCAGTTCTTC. Encoded protein: CASTLHRGTLLNEQFF. Full variable domain (outside the CDR3, taken from reference TRBV19 and TRBJ2-1): DGGITQSPKYLFRKEGQNVTLSCEQNLNHDAMYWYRQDPGQGLRLIYYSQIVNDFQKGDIAEGYSVSREKKESFPLTVTSAQKNPTAFYLCASTLHRGTLLNEQFFGPGTRLTVL.

The rearrangement uses TRBV30 and TRBJ1-2; perhaps TRBD1 as D (5 bases). The CDR3 sequence is 11 residues long. From germline, CDR1 is GTSNPN and CDR2 SVGIG (reference sequence). Trimming removed 0 bases at V and 8 bases at J, with 7 bases between. The CDR3 coding sequence is TGTGCCTGGAGTGTAGGGGTGGGCTACACCTTC. It codes for CAWSVGVGYTF.

This clone was counted once. The chain combines TRBV18 with TRBJ1-5; 7 bases align to TRBD1. Trimming took 5 bases from V and 7 from J; bases not matched to a gene: 8. The CDR3 extends over 14 amino acids. Germline V gene lookup returns CDR1 KGHSH and CDR2 LQKENI. The CDR3 bases are TGTGCCAGCTCAATAGCATCAGGGGGGCAGCCCCAGCATTTT. Amino acids: CASSIASGGQPQHF.

The V call is TRBV7-8, the J call TRBJ2-3, with 11 bases aligning to TRBD2. The CDR3 totals 17 residues. The junction had 10 bases not matched to a gene; V was cut back by 7 bases and J by 1 base. Germline V lookup: CDR1 SGHVS, CDR2 FQNEAQ. The CDR3: CASKIAGGPGGTDTQYF. The CDR3 DNA follows: TGTGCCAGCAAAATAGCGGGAGGGCCTGGTGGCACAGATACGCAGTATTTT.

The rearrangement uses TRBV6-5 and TRBJ2-1, with 9 bases identical to TRBD2. The germline V gene has CDR1 MNHEY and CDR2 SVGAGI. The CDR3 loop spans 13 amino acids. V was pared by 8 bases and J by 3 bases, with 2 bases of the junction left unmatched. CDR3 DNA: TGTGCCAGCGCGGGGGGGAACTACAATGAGCAGTTCTTC. This translates into CASAGGNYNEQFF.

The chain links TRBV5-4 to TRBJ2-1, with a weak D call TRBD2 (5 bases). The CDR3 contains 14 residues. Germline-derived CDR1 and CDR2 are SGHNT and YYREEE (reference sequence). Trimming pared 5 bases from V and 7 bases from J, leaving 16 bases between. The CDR3 is CASRLGRENNEQFF. The CDR3, as DNA: TGTGCCAGCAGATTAGGCCGGGAAAATAATGAGCAGTTCTTC.

This sequence joins TRBV5-4 and TRBJ2-5, with 7 bases matching TRBD2. Per germline, CDR1 SGHNT and CDR2 YYREEE (reference sequence). The V segment lost 5 bases and the J segment 3 bases; nucleotides outside the gene matches: 7. There are 14 residues in the CDR3. The CDR3 coding sequence is TGTGCCAGCAGGTCCTCCCTAGCGGAAGAGACCCAGTACTTC. The encoded protein is CASRSSLAEETQYF.

The V call is TRBV7-9, the J call TRBJ1-5; D possibly corresponds to TRBD1 (5 bases). The CDR3 loop spans 14 amino acids. Germline lookup yields CDR1 SEHNR and CDR2 FQNEAQ (reference sequence). Trimming took off 5 bases at V and 7 bases at J, with 15 bases between the two ends. The CDR3 spells CASSPRPRGQPQHF. The CDR3 DNA follows: TGTGCCAGCAGCCCGCGACCGAGGGGACAGCCCCAGCATTTT.

V and J are TRBV19 and TRBJ2-1; 10 bases agree with TRBD2. There are 15 residues in the CDR3. J was trimmed by 9 bases and V by 1 base; bases with no gene match: 6. Per germline, CDR1 LNHDA and CDR2 SQIVND (reference sequence). The DNA for the CDR3 is TGTGCCAGTAGTATAGCACCTAGCGGGAGTAGTGAGCAGTTCTTC. Amino acid sequence: CASSIAPSGSSEQFF.

This chain uses TRBV18 with TRBJ1-1; 9 bases fit TRBD1. The CDR3 covers 14 residues. With 5 bases clipped from V and 5 bases from J, the junction kept 6 bases outside the gene matches. Germline CDR1 and CDR2: KGHSH and LQKENI. As DNA, the CDR3 is TGTGCCAGCTCAGCTACAGGGGGCTCGACTGAAGCTTTCTTT. Protein: CASSATGGSTEAFF.

This clone was picked up one time. This chain links TRBV19 with TRBJ1-5; tentative D call: TRBD1 (5 bases). Deletions cut 3 bases from V and 5 bases from J, with 8 bases between. This CDR3 is built from 13 residues. Germline V lookup: CDR1 LNHDA, CDR2 SQIVND (reference sequence). In DNA form, the CDR3 reads TGTGCCAGTAGTATGACAGAAGATCAGCCCCAGCATTTT. Translation: CASSMTEDQPQHF.

The chain uses TRBV19 and TRBJ1-1; D gene uncertain. The CDR3 runs to 13 residues. The V end lost 3 bases, the J end lost 3 bases, and 8 bases lay between the germline ends. The germline V gene has CDR1 LNHDA and CDR2 SQIVND (reference sequence). DNA for the CDR3: TGTGCCAGTAGTATTGGGCAGCACACTGAAGCTTTCTTT. It is translated as CASSIGQHTEAFF.